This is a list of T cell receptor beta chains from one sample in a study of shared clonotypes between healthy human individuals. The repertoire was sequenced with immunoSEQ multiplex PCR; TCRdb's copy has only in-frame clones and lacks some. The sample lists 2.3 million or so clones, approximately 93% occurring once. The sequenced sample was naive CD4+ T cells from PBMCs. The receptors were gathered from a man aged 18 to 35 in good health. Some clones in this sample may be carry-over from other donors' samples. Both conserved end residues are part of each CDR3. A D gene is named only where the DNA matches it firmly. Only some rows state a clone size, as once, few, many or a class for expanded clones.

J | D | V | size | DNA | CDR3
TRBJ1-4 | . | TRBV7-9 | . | TGTGCCAGCAGCGCCCGGGACCTGGGAGGTGAAAAACTGTTTTTT | CASSARDLGGEKLFF
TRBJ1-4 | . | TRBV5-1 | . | TGCGCCAGCAGCAGAGCCAGAGCGAGTGAAAAACTGTTTTTT | CASSRARASEKLFF
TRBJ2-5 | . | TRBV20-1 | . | TGCAGTGCCGTATCCTTGGAGACCCAGTACTTC | CSAVSLETQYF
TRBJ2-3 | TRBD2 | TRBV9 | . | TGTGCCAGCAGCCCCCGGACTAGCGCCACAGATACGCAGTATTTT | CASSPRTSATDTQYF
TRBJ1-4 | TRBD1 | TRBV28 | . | TGTGCCAGCAGTTTTATCGACAGGGTTAATGAAAAACTGTTTTTT | CASSFIDRVNEKLFF
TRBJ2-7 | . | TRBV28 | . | TGTGCCAGCACGCGGCGCCATGATGCCTACGAGCAGTACTTC | CASTRRHDAYEQYF
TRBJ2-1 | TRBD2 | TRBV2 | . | TGTGCCAGCAGAGGAGGACTAGCGGGAGTGGATGAGCAGTTCTTC | CASRGGLAGVDEQFF
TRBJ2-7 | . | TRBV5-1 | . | TGCGCCAGCAGCCGGGACGGCACTCAGTACTTC | CASSRDGTQYF
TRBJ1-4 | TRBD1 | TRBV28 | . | TGTGCCAGCAGTTTATCTAAGGGGGGGACAGTAGTTGGAAAACTGTTTTTT | CASSLSKGGTVVGKLFF
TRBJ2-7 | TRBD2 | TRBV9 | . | TGTGCCAGCAGCCCCCGTGTGGGCGGGAGCTCCTACGAGCAGTACTTC | CASSPRVGGSSYEQYF
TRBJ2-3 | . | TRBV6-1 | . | TGTGCCAGCAGTGGGTCCACAGATACGCAGTATTTT | CASSGSTDTQYF
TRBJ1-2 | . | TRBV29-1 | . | TGCAGCGTTGAGAGTAGGGGCAGGGATGGCTACACCTTC | CSVESRGRDGYTF
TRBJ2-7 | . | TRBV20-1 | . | TGCAGTGCTAGGGGCGGCTACGAGCAGTACTTC | CSARGGYEQYF
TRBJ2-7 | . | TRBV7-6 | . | TGTGCCAGCAGCCCTCTGAATGCGGGAAACGAGCAGTACTTC | CASSPLNAGNEQYF
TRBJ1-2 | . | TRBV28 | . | TGTGCCAGCAGTCCTCGGGACGGATCCTATGGCTACACCTTC | CASSPRDGSYGYTF
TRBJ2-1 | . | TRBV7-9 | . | TGTGCCAGCAGCTTACCTACCACCGGGTCCTGGTTCTTC | CASSLPTTGSWFF
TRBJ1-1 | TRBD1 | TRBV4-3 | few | TGCGCCAGCAGCCACAGACAGGGGAACACTGAAGCTTTCTTT | CASSHRQGNTEAFF
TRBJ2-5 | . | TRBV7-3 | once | TGTGCCAGCAGCTTCGGCCCTGCGGAGACCCAGTACTTC | CASSFGPAETQYF
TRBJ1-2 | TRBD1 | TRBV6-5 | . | TGTGCCAGCAGACGAGACAGGGGCATCTATGGCTACACCTTC | CASRRDRGIYGYTF
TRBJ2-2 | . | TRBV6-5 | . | TGTGCCAGCAGTTTAGGACGGGGGATCACCGGGGAGCTGTTTTTT | CASSLGRGITGELFF
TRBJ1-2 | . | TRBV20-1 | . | TGCAGTGCCACCTCTGGGGGAAGCTACACCTTC | CSATSGGSYTF
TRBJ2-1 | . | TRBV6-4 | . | TGTGCCAGCAGTGACTCAGGGGGAAGCTCCTACAATGAGCAGTTCTTC | CASSDSGGSSYNEQFF
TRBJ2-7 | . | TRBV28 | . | TGTGCCAGCAGTTCAACTAGGAGCTCCTACGAGCAGTACTTC | CASSSTRSSYEQYF
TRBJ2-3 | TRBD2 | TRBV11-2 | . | TGTGCCAGCAGCTTAGAAGCGGGAGGGGCAGATACGCAGTATTTT | CASSLEAGGADTQYF
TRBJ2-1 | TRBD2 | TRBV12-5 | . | TGTGCTAGTGGTTCCGGGACTAGCGGGGGTAGCTCCTACAATGAGCAGTTCTTC | CASGSGTSGGSSYNEQFF
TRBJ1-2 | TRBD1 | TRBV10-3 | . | TGTGCCACCGGGACAGGGGCCTCGGGTGGCTACACCTTC | CATGTGASGGYTF
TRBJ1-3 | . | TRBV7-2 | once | TGTGCCAGCAGCTACCGGTCTGGAAACACCATATATTTT | CASSYRSGNTIYF
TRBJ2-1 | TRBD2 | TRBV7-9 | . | TGTGCCAGCAGCGACCTTAGCGGGACTAGCGGAGGACACTACAATGAGCAGTTCTTC | CASSDLSGTSGGHYNEQFF
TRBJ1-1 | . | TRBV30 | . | TGTGCCTGGAGTGTTGGGAGGGGACGGGTCACTGAAGCTTTCTTT | CAWSVGRGRVTEAFF
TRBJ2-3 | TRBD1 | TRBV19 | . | TGTGCCAGCACCAGTCAGGGGGTTAGCACAGATACGCAGTATTTT | CASTSQGVSTDTQYF
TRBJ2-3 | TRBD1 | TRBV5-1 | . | TGCGCCAGCAGCAGGGACAGGGCCACAGATACGCAGTATTTT | CASSRDRATDTQYF
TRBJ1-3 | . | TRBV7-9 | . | TGTGCCAGCAGCTTAGTAGGGGGAACTGGAAACACCATATATTTT | CASSLVGGTGNTIYF
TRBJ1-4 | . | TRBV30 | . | TGTGCCTGGTCCAGGGCAACTAATGAAAAACTGTTTTTT | CAWSRATNEKLFF
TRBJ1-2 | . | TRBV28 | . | TGTGCCAGCAGTTTGACGGGGGGAGGTCCATTGGGCTACACCTTC | CASSLTGGGPLGYTF
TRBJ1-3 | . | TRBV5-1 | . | TGCGCCAGCAGCTTGACGGCCGCCGGCGGGGGAAACACCATATATTTT | CASSLTAAGGGNTIYF
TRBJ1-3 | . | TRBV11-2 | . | TGTGCCAGCAGACCAATCTCTGGAAACACCATATATTTT | CASRPISGNTIYF
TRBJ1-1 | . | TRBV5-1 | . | TGCGCCAGCAGCTTGGTCCCGGGGTTGAACACTGAAGCTTTCTTT | CASSLVPGLNTEAFF
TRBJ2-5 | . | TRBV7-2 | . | TGTGCCAGCAGCTTAAGCAGGCCTGGGGGAGTAGAGACCCAGTACTTC | CASSLSRPGGVETQYF
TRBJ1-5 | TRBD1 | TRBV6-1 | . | TGTGCCAGCAGTGAGGCAGGGGGCAGGAATCAGCCCCAGCATTTT | CASSEAGGRNQPQHF
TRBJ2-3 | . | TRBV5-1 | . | TGCGCCAGCAGCTTGGTGGGCGCCCTGTCCACAGATACGCAGTATTTT | CASSLVGALSTDTQYF
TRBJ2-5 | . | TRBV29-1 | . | TGCAGCGTTGGGTCCAGGTTCCAAGAGACCCAGTACTTC | CSVGSRFQETQYF
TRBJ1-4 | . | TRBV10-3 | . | TGTGCCATCAGTGGGTCCCATAATGAAAAACTGTTTTTT | CAISGSHNEKLFF
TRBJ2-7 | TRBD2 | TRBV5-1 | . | TGCGCCAGCAGCTTGGCCGAGTCCCCGAATCCGGGACTAGTATCCTACGAGCAGTACTTC | CASSLAESPNPGLVSYEQYF
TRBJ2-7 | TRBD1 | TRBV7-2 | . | TGTGCCAGCAGCCTACCCTTGCCGGGACAGGGAGGGGACGAGCAGTACTTC | CASSLPLPGQGGDEQYF